This T cell receptor (beta chain) was retrieved from a study of technical replicates of blood from a few donors. Clones were read by immunoSEQ multiplex PCR, and TCRdb kept only the in-frame ones, dropping some. The table includes 85,000 to 100,000 clones, under 95% detected once. V was shortened by 6 bases and J by 5 bases, with 17 bases between the two germline ends. Germline V lookup: CDR1 MNHNY, CDR2 SVGAGI (reference sequence). The CDR3 consists of 14 residues. V usage is TRBV6-6 and J usage is TRBJ2-7; D possibly corresponds to TRBD2 (7 bases). The specimen was T cells isolated from PBMCs. This clonotype originated in a human donor in good health. The CDR3 loop reads CASRGGGGAHEQYF. The DNA of the CDR3 is TGTGCCAGCAGGGGGGGAGGGGGGGCCCACGAGCAGTACTTC.